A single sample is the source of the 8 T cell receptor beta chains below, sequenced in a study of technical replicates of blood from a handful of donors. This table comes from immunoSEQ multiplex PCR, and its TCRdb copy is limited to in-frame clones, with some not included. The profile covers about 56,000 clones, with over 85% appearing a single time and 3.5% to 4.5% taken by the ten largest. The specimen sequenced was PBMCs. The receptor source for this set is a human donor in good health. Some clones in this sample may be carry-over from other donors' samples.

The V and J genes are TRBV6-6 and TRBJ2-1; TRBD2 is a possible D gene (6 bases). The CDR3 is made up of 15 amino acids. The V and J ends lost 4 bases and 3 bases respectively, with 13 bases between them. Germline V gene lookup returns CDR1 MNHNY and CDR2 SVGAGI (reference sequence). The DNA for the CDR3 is TGTGCCAGCAGTTTTCTAGCGCCGAGCTACAATGAGCAGTTCTTC. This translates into CASSFLAPSYNEQFF.

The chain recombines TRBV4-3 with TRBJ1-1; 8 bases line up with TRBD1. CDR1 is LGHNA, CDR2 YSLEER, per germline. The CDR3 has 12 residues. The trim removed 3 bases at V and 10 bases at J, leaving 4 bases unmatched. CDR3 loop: CASSHGQGRAFF. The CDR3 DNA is TGCGCCAGCAGCCACGGACAGGGAAGAGCTTTCTTT.

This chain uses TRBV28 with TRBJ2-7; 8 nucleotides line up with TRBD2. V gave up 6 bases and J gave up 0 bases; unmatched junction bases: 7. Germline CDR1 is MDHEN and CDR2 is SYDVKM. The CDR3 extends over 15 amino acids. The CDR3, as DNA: TGTGCCAGCAGCCGGGGGGGAGCGGACTCCTACGAGCAGTACTTC. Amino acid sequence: CASSRGGADSYEQYF.

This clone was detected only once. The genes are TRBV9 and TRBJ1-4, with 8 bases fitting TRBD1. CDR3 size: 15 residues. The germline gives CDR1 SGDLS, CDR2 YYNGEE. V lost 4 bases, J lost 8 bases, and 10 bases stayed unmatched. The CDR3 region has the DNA TGTGCCAGCAGCAGCCGACAGGGGTTATCAGAAAAACTGTTTTTT. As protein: CASSSRQGLSEKLFF.

The CDR3 sequence: CASSATGSTDTQYF. CDR3 DNA sequence: TGTGCCAGTAGTGCCACAGGGAGCACAGATACGCAGTATTTT. The chain employs TRBV19 and TRBJ2-3; perhaps TRBD1 as D (6 bases). From germline, CDR1 is LNHDA and CDR2 SQIVND (reference sequence). The CDR3 contains 14 residues. The germline V and J ends were trimmed by 5 bases and 0 bases, with 9 bases remaining between them. The complete variable domain, with remaining parts taken from reference TRBV19 and TRBJ2-3, reads DGGITQSPKYLFRKEGQNVTLSCEQNLNHDAMYWYRQDPGQGLRLIYYSQIVNDFQKGDIAEGYSVSREKKESFPLTVTSAQKNPTAFYLCASSATGSTDTQYFGPGTRLTVL.

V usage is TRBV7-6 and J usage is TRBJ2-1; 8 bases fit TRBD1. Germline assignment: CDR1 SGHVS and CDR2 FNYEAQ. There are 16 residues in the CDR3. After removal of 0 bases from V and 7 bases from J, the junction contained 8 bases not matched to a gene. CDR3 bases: TGTGCCAGCAGCTTAGCGGGGACCAGGGGGCAGAATGAGCAGTTCTTC. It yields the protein CASSLAGTRGQNEQFF.

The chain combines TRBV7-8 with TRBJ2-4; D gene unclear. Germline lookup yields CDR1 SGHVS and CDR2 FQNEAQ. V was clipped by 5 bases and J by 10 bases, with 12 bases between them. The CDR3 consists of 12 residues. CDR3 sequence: CASSPRRGIQYF. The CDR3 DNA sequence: TGTGCCAGCAGCCCGAGGCGAGGAATTCAGTACTTC.

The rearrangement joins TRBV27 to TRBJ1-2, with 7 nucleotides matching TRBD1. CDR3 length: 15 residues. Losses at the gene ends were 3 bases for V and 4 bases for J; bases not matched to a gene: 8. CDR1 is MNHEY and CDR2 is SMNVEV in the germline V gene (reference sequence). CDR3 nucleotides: TGTGCCAGCAGTTTGGGGACAGCTGGGCTCTATGGCTACACCTTC. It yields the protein CASSLGTAGLYGYTF.